This T cell receptor (beta chain) was identified in a study of cytomegalovirus exposure and HLA in healthy donors. A remark on this clone: Its matching antigen is unknown.

Primers for the PCR totalled 60 Vbeta and 13 Jbeta. TCRdb's table, derived via immunoSEQ multiplex PCR, lists solely in-frame clones and lacks some. The sample lists roughly 160,000 clones; 80% were seen once. General study findings and limits: Most subjects had HLA-A and HLA-B alleles reportedly predicted accurately by TCR beta sequences.

Material for sequencing was PBMCs. This sequence was found in a man in his thirties or forties in good health and CMV-seronegative.

CDR3 sequence reads: CASSLFHYHEQYF. The CDR3 DNA reads TGTGCCAGCAGCTTGTTCCACTACCACGAGCAGTACTTC. The chain links TRBV5-4 to TRBJ2-7; D call uncertain. CDR3 length: 13 residues. Germline lookup yields CDR1 SGHNT and CDR2 YYREEE (reference sequence). The germline V and J ends were trimmed by 1 base and 5 bases, with 10 bases remaining between them.